This T cell receptor beta chain was sequenced for a study of sequential checkpoint blockade in melanoma. The treatment was: randomized to nivolumab then ipilimumab (arm A) or the reverse (arm B). None of the patients previously received DNA-damaging chemotherapy. Sorted cells were live CD3+CD8+, lacking CD19 and CD56, from PBMCs. Only in-frame clones appear in the TCRdb table, and some are missing; sequencing was by immunoSEQ multiplex PCR. Counted here are over 9,000 clones, around 78% occurring once; the ten biggest clones make up roughly 13%. This CDR3 region has 13 residues. V was shortened by 5 bases and J by 0 bases, with 7 bases between the two germline ends. Germline CDR1 and CDR2: LNHDA and SQIVND (reference sequence).

The sequences come from CD8+ T cells sorted from blood (inferred from file names), collected from a patient given nivolumab and ipilimumab in sequence. The sequence derives from a human donor with melanoma. The V and J genes are TRBV19 and TRBJ1-1; D unclear. The CDR3 loop is CASSSSMNTEAFF. CDR3 coding DNA: TGTGCCAGTAGTTCGAGCATGAACACTGAAGCTTTCTTT.